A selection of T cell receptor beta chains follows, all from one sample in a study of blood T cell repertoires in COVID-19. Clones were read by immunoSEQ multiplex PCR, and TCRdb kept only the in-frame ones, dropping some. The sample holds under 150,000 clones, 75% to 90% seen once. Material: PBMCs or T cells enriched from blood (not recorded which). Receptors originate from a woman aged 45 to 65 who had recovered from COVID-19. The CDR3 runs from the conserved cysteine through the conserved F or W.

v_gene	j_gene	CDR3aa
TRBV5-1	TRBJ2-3	CASSSGTATDTQYF
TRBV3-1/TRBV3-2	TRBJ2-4	CASSQKKAGVAKNIQYF
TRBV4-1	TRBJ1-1	CASSPGRAGIRLNTEAFF
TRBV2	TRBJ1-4	CASREGRKLFF
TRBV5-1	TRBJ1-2	CASSQGQGPYGYTF
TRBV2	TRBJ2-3	CASINLAGGTSTDTQYF
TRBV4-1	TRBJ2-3	CASSQVVAGGLSTDTQYF
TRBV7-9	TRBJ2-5	CASSPWTGSQETQYF
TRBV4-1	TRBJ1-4	CASSQDHEGKLFF
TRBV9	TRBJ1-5	CASSAIGGEPQHF
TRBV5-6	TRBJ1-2	CASSLVTGFHTF
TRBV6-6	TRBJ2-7	CASTQETGTYEQYF
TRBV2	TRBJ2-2	CASSEVSAGELFF
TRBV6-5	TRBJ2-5	CASSRTQGQQETQYF
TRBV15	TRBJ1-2	CATSDYRVTYGYTF
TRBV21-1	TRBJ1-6	CASGGAPYNSPLHF
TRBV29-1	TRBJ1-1	CSVGGKLNTEAFF
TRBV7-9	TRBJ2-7	CASSPPYVAGSYEQYF
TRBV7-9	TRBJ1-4	CASSLADSATNEKLFF
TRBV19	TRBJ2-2	CASRDRATGELFF